The 28 T cell receptor beta chains reported below all come from one sample, sequenced in a study of cytomegalovirus exposure and HLA in healthy donors. 13 Jbeta primers and 60 Vbeta primers were used for the PCR. Libraries were prepared by immunoSEQ multiplex PCR; TCRdb keeps only in-frame clonotypes and omits some of them. The table has roughly 90,000 clones, 82% seen once. The material sequenced was PBMCs. The receptors here all came from a man younger than 45 in good health and CMV-seropositive.

The rearrangement joins TRBV28 to TRBJ2-1; 11 bases agree with TRBD2. This CDR3 has 16 amino acids. Germline values: CDR1 MDHEN, CDR2 SYDVKM. J lost 4 bases, V lost 3 bases, and 5 bases had no gene match. The chain's CDR3 is CASSLGLAGGYNEQFF. The CDR3 nucleotides are TGTGCCAGCAGTTTGGGGCTAGCGGGAGGTTACAATGAGCAGTTCTTC.

V usage is TRBV29-1 and J usage is TRBJ1-1; D remains ambiguous. This CDR3 comprises 12 residues. Germline lookup yields CDR1 SQVTM and CDR2 ANQGSEA. Trimming removed 4 bases at V and 4 bases at J, with 10 bases between. The CDR3 here is CSVVPGGTEAFF. As DNA, the CDR3 is TGCAGCGTTGTGCCGGGAGGCACTGAAGCTTTCTTT.

The chain couples TRBV7-9 to TRBJ1-5; a possible D gene is TRBD1 (5 bases). Per the germline V gene, CDR1 is SEHNR and CDR2 is FQNEAQ (reference sequence). V was trimmed by 5 bases and J by 6 bases, leaving 11 bases between them. This CDR3 contains 13 residues. The CDR3 reads CASSRGSSQPQHF. The CDR3 DNA is TGTGCCAGCAGCAGGGGATCGAGTCAGCCCCAGCATTTT.

J is TRBJ2-7 and V is TRBV6-6, with TRBD2 matching over 14 bases. V lost 2 bases, J lost 7 bases, and 7 bases stayed unmatched. Germline lookup yields CDR1 MNHNY and CDR2 SVGAGI (reference sequence). The CDR3 runs 16 residues. The CDR3 spells CASSYHGTSGSEEQYF. The CDR3, as DNA: TGTGCCAGCAGTTACCACGGGACTAGCGGGAGCGAGGAGCAGTACTTC.

The chain carries TRBV11-3 and TRBJ2-1; D call uncertain. Trimming took off 5 bases at V and 4 bases at J, with 6 bases between the two ends. Germline values: CDR1 SGHNT, CDR2 YENEEA. The CDR3 runs to 12 residues. The DNA of the CDR3 is TGTGCCAGCAGCCGACTTTACAATGAGCAGTTCTTC. Protein sequence: CASSRLYNEQFF.

V and J are TRBV7-9 and TRBJ1-2, with 7 bases aligning to TRBD1. The CDR3 totals 15 residues. CDR1 and CDR2 from the germline V gene are SEHNR and FQNEAQ (reference sequence). The trim removed 5 bases at V and 8 bases at J, leaving 14 bases unmatched. CDR3 coding DNA: TGTGCCAGCAGCATAATACCAGACAGGGCAAAGGGCTACACCTTC. This codes for CASSIIPDRAKGYTF.

The chain employs TRBV14 and TRBJ2-2, with D tentatively TRBD2 (7 bases). Trimming cost V 4 bases and J 5 bases, with 17 bases left between them. Germline V lookup: CDR1 SGHDN, CDR2 FVKESK. The CDR3 sequence is 16 residues long. The CDR3 coding sequence is TGTGCCAGCAGCCCCTGGCGGGCGGGGGCGACCGGGGAGCTGTTTTTT. Amino acids: CASSPWRAGATGELFF.

The V call is TRBV5-1, the J call TRBJ2-3; possibly TRBD2 for D (5 bases). Germline CDR1 reads SGHRS; CDR2 reads YFSETQ. This CDR3 spans 19 amino acids. V was clipped by 5 bases and J by 0 bases, with 25 bases between them. This CDR3 reads CASRRGRASTATSTDTQYF. The CDR3 coding sequence is TGCGCCAGCAGGAGAGGGCGGGCCAGTACGGCGACTAGCACAGATACGCAGTATTTT.

The rearrangement joins TRBV28 to TRBJ2-3; D not resolved. The CDR3 length is 12 residues. V was clipped by 7 bases and J by 0 bases, with 5 bases between them. From germline, CDR1 is MDHEN and CDR2 SYDVKM. The chain's CDR3 is CASTTSTDTQYF. The CDR3 bases are TGTGCCAGCACTACTAGCACAGATACGCAGTATTTT.

The V and J genes are TRBV19 and TRBJ1-2; D ambiguous. CDR3 length: 16 amino acids. Trimming stripped 5 bases from V and 2 bases from J, with 18 bases between. From germline, CDR1 is LNHDA and CDR2 SQIVND (reference sequence). CDR3 DNA sequence: TGTGCCAGTAGTCCCCAGATGACAACCACGAACTATGGCTACACCTTC. Residues: CASSPQMTTTNYGYTF. Full variable domain (remainder filled in from reference TRBV19 and TRBJ1-2): DGGITQSPKYLFRKEGQNVTLSCEQNLNHDAMYWYRQDPGQGLRLIYYSQIVNDFQKGDIAEGYSVSREKKESFPLTVTSAQKNPTAFYLCASSPQMTTTNYGYTFGSGTRLTVV.

This chain links TRBV5-4 with TRBJ2-3; D is ambiguous. This CDR3 spans 11 amino acids. Germline assignment: CDR1 SGHNT and CDR2 YYREEE (reference sequence). V lost 4 bases and J 5 bases, leaving 5 bases between the germline ends. CDR3 sequence: CASSPVDTQYF. CDR3 nucleotide sequence: TGTGCCAGCAGCCCGGTAGATACGCAGTATTTT.

This chain uses TRBV2 with TRBJ1-2; no firm D call. V lost 2 bases and J 8 bases, leaving 15 bases between the germline ends. The CDR3 is made up of 14 amino acids. Germline values: CDR1 SNHLY, CDR2 FYNNEI. In DNA form, the CDR3 reads TGTGCCAGCAGTGAAATGGGCCCTGTTGGCGGCTACACCTTC. As protein: CASSEMGPVGGYTF.

This chain links TRBV28 with TRBJ1-1; TRBD1 is a possible D gene (5 bases). Trimming shortened V by 5 bases and J by 2 bases, and 9 bases separated the two germline ends. The CDR3 has 13 amino acids. Looked up from germline, CDR1 is MDHEN and CDR2 is SYDVKM. CDR3 nucleotide sequence: TGTGCCAGCAGTAGTGGGGCAAACACTGAAGCTTTCTTT. Protein: CASSSGANTEAFF.

Here the CDR3 DNA reads TGTGCCAGCAGTGGGCGGTGGGCCCAGTACTTC. It is translated as CASSGRWAQYF. The chain has TRBV25-1 and TRBJ2-5, with unresolved D. This CDR3 spans 11 amino acids. Trimming took 4 bases from V and 9 from J, leaving 9 bases between them. Germline CDR1 MGHDK, CDR2 SYGVNS.

This clone occurred once. V usage is TRBV27 and J usage is TRBJ2-1, with 14 bases lining up with TRBD2. CDR1 MNHEY and CDR2 SMNVEV come from the germline V gene (reference sequence). The ends lost 4 bases at V and 7 bases at J; junction bases unmatched: 3. This CDR3 is 15 amino acids long. CDR3 DNA: TGTGCCAGCAGTTCGGGACTAGCGGGAGATAATGAGCAGTTCTTC. This codes for CASSSGLAGDNEQFF.

The V call is TRBV19, the J call TRBJ2-3; weak D call: TRBD2 (6 bases). The CDR3 extends over 16 amino acids. Per germline, CDR1 LNHDA and CDR2 SQIVND (reference sequence). Trimming cost V 3 bases and J 4 bases, with 17 bases left between them. CDR3: CASSMNGRSSADTQYF. The CDR3 nucleotides read TGTGCCAGTAGTATGAACGGGAGAAGTTCTGCAGATACGCAGTATTTT.

The rearrangement uses TRBV27 and TRBJ1-1, with no clear D. From germline, CDR1 is MNHEY and CDR2 SMNVEV (reference sequence). The CDR3 is made up of 12 amino acids. V was pared by 4 bases and J by 8 bases, with 11 bases between. Written as DNA, the CDR3 is TGTGCCAGCAGTTCGCCGGGTCCCGAAGCTTTCTTT. Translated, it gives CASSSPGPEAFF.

V usage is TRBV5-1 and J usage is TRBJ2-1; 11 bases match TRBD2. V lost 5 bases and J lost 7; bases outside the gene matches: 11. The length of the CDR3 is 16 residues. CDR1 and CDR2 (germline): SGHRS, YFSETQ. CDR3 loop: CASSSSLTSGINEQFF. In DNA form, the CDR3 reads TGCGCCAGCAGTTCCTCTCTGACTAGCGGGATAAATGAGCAGTTCTTC.

For the CDR3, the DNA is TGTGCCAGCAGTGTGGACAGGAGCTCTGGAAACACCATATATTTT. Encoded protein: CASSVDRSSGNTIYF. The chain links TRBV6-1 to TRBJ1-3, with 7 bases aligning to TRBD1. This CDR3 region has 15 residues. The J segment lost 0 bases and the V segment lost 4 bases, leaving 3 bases of the junction unmatched. Germline V gives CDR1 MNHNS, CDR2 SASEGT.

The chain uses TRBV27 and TRBJ2-1; the match to TRBD1 covers 9 bases. The V gene's germline CDR1 is MNHEY and CDR2 SMNVEV (reference sequence). V lost 7 bases, J lost 9 bases, and 22 bases stayed unmatched. The CDR3 totals 18 residues. CDR3 DNA: TGTGCCAGCACCTGGGGGACAGGGAAAAAGACGGGGGTGGGTGAGCAGTTCTTC. Translation: CASTWGTGKKTGVGEQFF.

The V call is TRBV18, the J call TRBJ2-7; 10 nucleotides align to TRBD2. CDR1 and CDR2 from the germline V gene are KGHSH and LQKENI. With 3 bases clipped from V and 3 bases from J, the junction kept 8 bases outside the gene matches. This CDR3 comprises 16 residues. The CDR3 spells CASSPTVSGRLYEQYF. As DNA, the CDR3 is TGTGCCAGCTCACCTACTGTTAGCGGGAGGCTCTACGAGCAGTACTTC. Variable domain in full (rest from reference TRBV18 and TRBJ2-7): NAGVMQNPRHLVRRRGQEARLRCSPMKGHSHVYWYRQLPEEGLKFMVYLQKENIIDESGMPKERFSAEFPKEGPSILRIQQVVRGDSAAYFCASSPTVSGRLYEQYFGPGTRLTVT.

The genes are TRBV4-3 and TRBJ2-1, with TRBD2 matching over 9 bases. Germline trimming cut 4 bases from V and 2 bases from J; bases unmatched to any gene: 15. This CDR3 is built from 19 residues. Germline values: CDR1 LGHNA, CDR2 YSLEER. The CDR3 region is CASSPGVAGVRIAYNEQFF. CDR3 nucleotides: TGCGCCAGCAGCCCCGGGGTAGCGGGAGTCAGAATTGCCTACAATGAGCAGTTCTTC.

V and J are TRBV11-2 and TRBJ2-2; 7 bases match TRBD1. V was clipped by 1 base and J by 6 bases; unmatched bases: 5. Germline lookup yields CDR1 SGHAT and CDR2 FQNNGV. The length of the CDR3 is 15 residues. CDR3: CASSLGQRGPGELFF. CDR3 bases: TGTGCCAGCAGCTTAGGACAGAGGGGGCCCGGGGAGCTGTTTTTT.

The chain uses TRBV30 and TRBJ1-3; possible D gene TRBD1, 5 bases. This CDR3 has 13 residues. The V end lost 4 bases, the J end lost 4 bases, and 11 bases lay between the germline ends. From germline, CDR1 is GTSNPN and CDR2 SVGIG (reference sequence). CDR3 loop: CAWKGAGGNTIYF. The CDR3 DNA is TGTGCCTGGAAAGGGGCGGGAGGAAACACCATATATTTT.

Concerning this clone: The junction shows a germline mismatch at one end, possibly a read error. The V and J genes are TRBV5-1 and TRBJ2-3, with D possibly called TRBD1 or TRBD2 (5 bases each). The CDR3 totals 15 residues. Germline lookup yields CDR1 SGHRS and CDR2 YFSETQ. This chain's CDR3 is CASSLGRPGTDTQYF. The CDR3 DNA is TGCGCCAGCAGTTTGGGACGGCCGGGAACAGATACGCAGTATTTT.

The chain combines TRBV7-2 with TRBJ1-2, with 7 positions matching TRBD1. CDR3 length: 15 amino acids. CDR1 is SGHTA, CDR2 FQGNSA, per germline. V dropped 5 bases and J dropped 2; count of bases not matched to a gene: 8. CDR3 coding DNA: TGTGCCAGCAGCCTATCGGACAGGATAAACTATGGCTACACCTTC. This gives the protein CASSLSDRINYGYTF.

The chain recombines TRBV28 with TRBJ1-4; 8 nucleotides match TRBD1. Germline CDR1 is MDHEN and CDR2 is SYDVKM. This CDR3 region has 14 residues. Trimming at V came to 8 bases and at J to 6 bases, leaving 8 bases not matched to a gene. CDR3 residues: CASFRQGADEKLFF. In DNA, the CDR3 is TGTGCCAGCTTCCGGCAGGGGGCCGATGAAAAACTGTTTTTT.

This chain links TRBV5-6 with TRBJ1-1, with 8 nucleotides matching TRBD1. Per germline, CDR1 SGHDT and CDR2 YYEEEE. Trimming at V came to 4 bases and at J to 6 bases, leaving 8 bases not matched to a gene. The CDR3 length is 14 residues. CDR3 region: CASSPTGAGAEAFF. The CDR3 DNA reads as TGTGCCAGCAGCCCGACAGGGGCGGGCGCTGAAGCTTTCTTT.